The 19 T cell receptor beta chains presented below share a single source sample, sequenced in a study of shared clonotypes between healthy human individuals. Profiled with immunoSEQ multiplex PCR; TCRdb holds only in-frame clones, not every one. The sample contains some 790,000 clones, around 70% of which appear only once. Material: memory CD4+ T cells sorted from blood. The subset: CD45RA-negative fraction. The receptor set was obtained from a woman aged 25 to 39 in good health.

V usage is TRBV29-1 and J usage is TRBJ2-1, with no clear D. The CDR3 runs to 13 residues. V gave up 4 bases and J gave up 0 bases, with 7 bases separating them. Germline lookup yields CDR1 SQVTM and CDR2 ANQGSEA. The CDR3 region is CSVGTVSYNEQFF. DNA of the CDR3: TGCAGCGTTGGGACGGTCTCCTACAATGAGCAGTTCTTC.

A note on this clone: Different DNA sequences within this sample yield the same CDR3. The chain has TRBV18 and TRBJ2-7; D is possibly TRBD1 or TRBD2 (5 bases each). V gave up 0 bases and J gave up 5 bases, with 8 bases separating them. The CDR3 covers 13 residues. Germline CDR1 KGHSH, CDR2 LQKENI. In DNA, the CDR3 is TGTGCCAGCTCACCACCGGGGGTGCACGAGCAGTACTTC. Amino acid sequence: CASSPPGVHEQYF.

A single count supports this clone. This chain links TRBV19 with TRBJ2-7, with 10 nucleotides matching TRBD2. With V trimmed by 5 bases and J by 5 bases, 9 bases remained unmatched. Per germline, CDR1 LNHDA and CDR2 SQIVND (reference sequence). The CDR3 has 15 amino acids. The CDR3 bases are TGTGCCAGTAGTTCTTTAGCGGGAGGAAACAACGAGCAGTACTTC. It yields the protein CASSSLAGGNNEQYF.

This clone was counted a few times. V and J are TRBV19 and TRBJ1-5; possibly TRBD1 for D (5 bases). The CDR3 is made up of 15 amino acids. Trimming cost V 4 bases and J 0 bases, with 10 bases left between them. Germline assignment: CDR1 LNHDA and CDR2 SQIVND (reference sequence). The CDR3 spells CASSTQGNSNQPQHF. The CDR3 bases are TGTGCCAGTAGTACTCAGGGAAATAGCAATCAGCCCCAGCATTTT.

This chain joins TRBV10-3 and TRBJ2-7; 8 bases are shared with TRBD1. This CDR3 has 13 residues. CDR1 and CDR2 from the germline V gene are ENHRY and SYGVKD. The V segment lost 10 bases and the J segment 4 bases; nucleotides outside the gene matches: 9. The CDR3 sequence: CATQGAAEYEQYF. As DNA, the CDR3 is TGTGCCACCCAGGGGGCTGCAGAGTACGAGCAGTACTTC.

J is TRBJ2-7 and V is TRBV5-1; D assignment may be TRBD1 or TRBD2 (5 bases each). This CDR3 comprises 14 residues. Trimming removed 4 bases from V and 7 bases from J, with 18 bases in between. Per germline, CDR1 SGHRS and CDR2 YFSETQ. CDR3 region: CASSPWDEYREQYF. Here the CDR3 DNA reads TGCGCCAGCAGCCCATGGGACGAATACAGAGAGCAGTACTTC.

The V and J genes are TRBV18 and TRBJ1-1; the D gene is possibly TRBD1 (6 bases). CDR3 length: 14 amino acids. Per the germline V gene, CDR1 is KGHSH and CDR2 is LQKENI. V shed 4 bases and J shed 0 bases, with 9 bases lying between them. This chain's CDR3 is CASSQGQMNTEAFF. CDR3 nucleotide sequence: TGTGCCAGCTCACAAGGACAGATGAACACTGAAGCTTTCTTT. The variable domain in full, with the rest retrieved from reference TRBV18 and TRBJ1-1, is NAGVMQNPRHLVRRRGQEARLRCSPMKGHSHVYWYRQLPEEGLKFMVYLQKENIIDESGMPKERFSAEFPKEGPSILRIQQVVRGDSAAYFCASSQGQMNTEAFFGQGTRLTVV.

The chain employs TRBV27 and TRBJ1-6, with 7 bases identical to TRBD1. V trimming: 0 bases; J trimming: 12 bases; junction bases outside the gene matches: 2. The germline gives CDR1 MNHEY, CDR2 SMNVEV (reference sequence). The CDR3 is made up of 13 amino acids. CDR3 amino acids: CASSLSAGGPLHF. CDR3 nucleotide sequence: TGTGCCAGCAGTTTATCTGCAGGGGGACCCCTCCACTTT.

As DNA, the CDR3 is TGTGCCAGCAGCCGGACAGGGGTAGACGAGCAGTACTTC. Its translation is CASSRTGVDEQYF. J is TRBJ2-7 and V is TRBV7-6; 9 bases are shared with TRBD1. The CDR3 consists of 13 residues. Germline lookup yields CDR1 SGHVS and CDR2 FNYEAQ. Trimming took 5 bases from V and 5 from J; bases not matched to a gene: 4.

This clone was seen at least ten times. CDR3: CASSFAGTVSTDTQYF. CDR3 sequence (DNA): TGTGCCAGCAGTTTCGCCGGGACAGTCAGCACAGATACGCAGTATTTT. The chain recombines TRBV7-2 with TRBJ2-3, with 7 bases fitting TRBD1. Germline V gene sequence: CDR1 SGHTA, CDR2 FQGNSA. The trim removed 6 bases at V and 0 bases at J, leaving 9 bases unmatched. CDR3 length: 16 amino acids.

The V call is TRBV7-2, the J call TRBJ2-5, with D perhaps TRBD2 (6 bases). The J call is doubtful: the DNA matches TRBJ2-7 better. Germline loops: CDR1 SGHTA, CDR2 FQGNSA. The CDR3 runs to 14 residues. Written as DNA, the CDR3 is TGTGCCAGCAGCTTATTCGGGAGCTCCTACGAGCAGTACTTC. This codes for CASSLFGSSYEQYF.

V gene TRBV28 combines with J gene TRBJ1-2; TRBD1 agrees at 11 bases. CDR1 and CDR2 from the germline V gene are MDHEN and SYDVKM. Trimming removed 6 bases from V and 7 bases from J; junction bases left unmatched: 16. The CDR3 spans 17 residues. The CDR3 loop reads CASSSGQGAHLTLGYTF. DNA of the CDR3: TGTGCCAGCAGCTCCGGACAGGGGGCGCATCTTACCCTTGGCTACACCTTC.

This chain connects TRBV21-1 to TRBJ2-3; the table's D call of TRBD1 was not tested on the DNA. TRBV21-1 is an annotated pseudogene. This CDR3 is 15 amino acids long. CDR3 bases: TGTGCCAGCATGCCTGGGCCCCGTATTCTATATACGCAGTATTTT. This sequence encodes CASMPGPRILYTQYF.

V usage is TRBV28 and J usage is TRBJ2-3; 9 nucleotides line up with TRBD1. With 5 bases clipped from V and 5 bases from J, the junction kept 8 bases outside the gene matches. The CDR3 length is 15 residues. The germline V gene encodes CDR1 MDHEN and CDR2 SYDVKM. CDR3 sequence reads: CASSPSGQGLDTQYF. CDR3 bases: TGTGCCAGCAGTCCGTCGGGACAGGGATTAGATACGCAGTATTTT.

This clone was counted a single time. This chain links TRBV30 with TRBJ2-1; D not resolved. The CDR3 extends over 13 amino acids. Trimming stripped 4 bases from V and 8 bases from J, with 15 bases between. Germline V CDR1 and CDR2: GTSNPN, SVGIG (reference sequence). Here the CDR3 DNA reads TGTGCCTGGAACTATAAAGGGTCCGATGAGCAGTTCTTC. This translates into CAWNYKGSDEQFF.

As to this clone: One base away lies a much larger clone, so this may be a sequencing read error. The rearrangement uses TRBV9 and TRBJ1-5; 10 bases align to TRBD1. This CDR3 is 14 amino acids long. The ends lost 5 bases at V and 4 bases at J; junction bases unmatched: 3. Germline-derived CDR1 and CDR2 are SGDLS and YYNGEE. In DNA, the CDR3 is TGTGCCAGCAGTAGGACAGGGGGAAATCAGCCCCAGCATTTT. This gives the protein CASSRTGGNQPQHF. Full variable domain (remainder filled in from reference TRBV9 and TRBJ1-5): DSGVTQTPKHLITATGQRVTLRCSPRSGDLSVYWYQQSLDQGLQFLIQYYNGEERAKGNILERFSAQQFPDLHSELNLSSLELGDSALYFCASSRTGGNQPQHFGDGTRLSIL.

This clone was picked up a small number of times. The chain carries TRBV7-6 and TRBJ2-2, with D possibly being TRBD2 (6 bases). Trimming took 4 bases from V and 4 from J, leaving 22 bases between them. Germline V gene sequence: CDR1 SGHVS, CDR2 FNYEAQ. This CDR3 has 18 amino acids. CDR3 DNA sequence: TGTGCCAGCAGCTACGGATATGCCGGGAGTCGTGTCACCGGGGAGCTGTTTTTT. Its translation: CASSYGYAGSRVTGELFF.

The rearrangement uses TRBV4-1 and TRBJ1-2; TRBD1 might be the D (5 bases). Germline V CDR1 and CDR2: MGHRA, YSYEKL. Trimming took off 6 bases at V and 2 bases at J, with 13 bases between the two ends. This CDR3 comprises 14 residues. The CDR3 loop reads CASRARGENYGYTF. CDR3 DNA: TGCGCCAGCAGGGCTAGGGGCGAGAACTATGGCTACACCTTC.

The chain recombines TRBV19 with TRBJ2-7, with unresolved D. The CDR3 extends over 13 amino acids. CDR1 is LNHDA, CDR2 SQIVND, per germline (reference sequence). V was trimmed by 9 bases and J by 4 bases, leaving 16 bases between them. The CDR3 DNA is TGTGCCAGCATAATAGCTTTAGGGTACGAGCAGTACTTC. It encodes CASIIALGYEQYF.